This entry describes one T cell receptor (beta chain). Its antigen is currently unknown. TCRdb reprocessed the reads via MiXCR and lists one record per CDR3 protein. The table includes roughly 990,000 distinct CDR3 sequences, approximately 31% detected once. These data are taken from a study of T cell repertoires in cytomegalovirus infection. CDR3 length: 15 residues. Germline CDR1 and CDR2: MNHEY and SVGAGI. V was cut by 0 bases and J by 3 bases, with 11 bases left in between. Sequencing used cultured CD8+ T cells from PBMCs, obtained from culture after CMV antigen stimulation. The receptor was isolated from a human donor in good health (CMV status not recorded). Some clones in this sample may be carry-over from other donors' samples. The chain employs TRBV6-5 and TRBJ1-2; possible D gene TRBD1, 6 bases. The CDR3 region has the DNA TGTGCCAGCAGTTACTCGAACAGGGTCTACTATGGCTACACCTTC. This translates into CASSYSNRVYYGYTF.